These T cell receptor beta chains were read from a single sample in a study of response to subunit inactivated influenza vaccine. TCRdb processed the RT-PCR reads anew with MiXCR; each CDR3 protein has one entry. The profile shows around 580,000 distinct CDR3 sequences, 14% of them singletons. The sequencing here drew on PBMCs from blood, taken 11 to 12 days after vaccination. Receptors originate from a man in his fifties who received an inactivated influenza vaccine. Both conserved end residues are part of each CDR3. The D gene is left open where the match is weak. The size field is filled for only some rows; it gives once, few, many or a size class.

V	D	size	J	DNA	CDR3
TRBV4-2	TRBD1	many	TRBJ2-5	TGTGCCAGCAGCCACGTGTTAACAGGGGGCATCGAGACCCAGTACTTC	CASSHVLTGGIETQYF
TRBV28	.	.	TRBJ2-7	TGTGACAGCCAAAAGACAGGAGCGTCCTTAGGGCAGTACTTC	CDSQKTGASLGQYF
TRBV20-1	.	.	TRBJ2-5	TGCAGTGCTAGACCGACGGGCCGAGAGACCCAGTACTTC	CSARPTGRETQYF
TRBV20-1	.	.	TRBJ2-3	TGCAGTGTTGGCCCAGATACGCAGTATTTT	CSVGPDTQYF
TRBV28	.	.	TRBJ2-5	TGTGCCAGCAGTCCGACTTGGCTCGAGACCCAGTACTTC	CASSPTWLETQYF
TRBV6-1	.	.	TRBJ2-2	TGTGCCAGCAGCCCAGGTCCCGACACCGGGGAGCTGTTTTTT	CASSPGPDTGELFF
TRBV18	.	few	TRBJ2-7	TGTGCCAGCTCACAGCCGGGACACGGTACCTACGAGCAGTACTTC	CASSQPGHGTYEQYF
TRBV20-1	TRBD1	few	TRBJ1-1	TGCAGTGCTCGGGACAGGGGAGGGACTGAAGCTTTCTTT	CSARDRGGTEAFF
TRBV7-2	.	few	TRBJ2-3	TGTGCCAGCAGCTACGGACCTCTCAGGCCAGATACGCAGTATTTT	CASSYGPLRPDTQYF
TRBV7-9	TRBD1	.	TRBJ1-6	TGTGCCAGCAGCCGGGACAGGGACAATTCACCCCTCCACTTT	CASSRDRDNSPLHF
TRBV5-1	.	.	TRBJ1-2	TGCGCCAGCACCCAAACCTTACAGGGTAGAGGCTACACCTTC	CASTQTLQGRGYTF
TRBV3-1	TRBD2	few	TRBJ2-7	TGTGCCAGCAGCTCGTTAGCGGGAGGCGGCTACGAGCAGTACTTC	CASSSLAGGGYEQYF
TRBV12-3/TRBV12-4	.	.	TRBJ1-6	TGTGCCAGCAGCCTCCAGACAGGAAGCAACTCACCCCTCCACTTT	CASSLQTGSNSPLHF
TRBV30	TRBD1	.	TRBJ1-3	TGTGCCTGGTCTACGGACAGGGCTGGAAACACCATATATTTT	CAWSTDRAGNTIYF
TRBV10-3	TRBD2	many	TRBJ2-7	TGTGCCATCAGTGAGTCTAGCGGGAGCTCCTACGAGCAGTACTTC	CAISESSGSSYEQYF
TRBV29-1	.	few	TRBJ2-2	TGCAGCGTAGAGAGCGGGGAGCTGTTTTTT	CSVESGELFF
TRBV12-3/TRBV12-4	TRBD2	.	TRBJ2-3	TGTGCCAGCAGTCGCCTGGCGGGAGGGCCGCCAGATACGCAGTATTTT	CASSRLAGGPPDTQYF
TRBV29-1	.	many	TRBJ2-1	TGCAGCGTCAATCCGGGACCGAGCTCCTACAATGAGCAGTTCTTC	CSVNPGPSSYNEQFF
TRBV9	.	many	TRBJ2-1	TGTGCCAGCAGTCCCCGGGACCAACCAGGGAATGAGCAGTTCTTC	CASSPRDQPGNEQFF
TRBV12-3/TRBV12-4	.	.	TRBJ1-1	TGTGCCAGCAGTAGTCAACCTAGGAACACTGAAGCTTTCTTT	CASSSQPRNTEAFF
TRBV5-1	TRBD2	few	TRBJ2-1	TGCGCCAGCAGCTTGGTTTTAGTAGGCACTAGCGGGAGGGCCGTATACAATGAGCAGTTCTTC	CASSLVLVGTSGRAVYNEQFF
TRBV28	.	.	TRBJ1-6	TGTGCCAGCAGTTTATTCCGACAGCGTGGGATTCTCCACTTT	CASSLFRQRGILHF
TRBV7-7	TRBD1	many	TRBJ2-7	TGTGCTAGCAGCCTCGGACAGGGCCACGAGCAGTACTTC	CASSLGQGHEQYF
TRBV19	.	.	TRBJ1-4	TGTGCCAGTAGTATGTCTCAGGGGATACAAAAACTGTTTTTT	CASSMSQGIQKLFF
TRBV7-9	TRBD1	.	TRBJ2-1	TGTGCCAGCAGCTCGACAGGGGGACCGGGGGATGAGCAGTTCTTC	CASSSTGGPGDEQFF
TRBV29-1	TRBD2	.	TRBJ2-5	TGCAGCGCCAAGGGAGCGGGAGGGCGATGGAAGACCCAGTACTTC	CSAKGAGGRWKTQYF
TRBV7-6	.	once	TRBJ2-7	TGTGCCAGCAGCTTAAACCAACAGGGTTACGAGCAGTACTTC	CASSLNQQGYEQYF
TRBV24-1	.	.	TRBJ2-3	TGTGCCACCAGTGATATGGGACGAGGAGATACGCAGTATTTT	CATSDMGRGDTQYF
TRBV5-1	.	few	TRBJ2-5	TGCGCCAGCAGCGAAAACCAAGAGACCCAGTACTTC	CASSENQETQYF
TRBV4-3	.	few	TRBJ1-2	TGCGCCAGCAGCCAAGATATTGGGGGGCCTAACTATGGCTACACCTTC	CASSQDIGGPNYGYTF
TRBV29-1	.	many	TRBJ2-2	TGCAGCGCCCGGACGGCCATGAACACCGGGGAGCTGTTTTTT	CSARTAMNTGELFF
TRBV12-3/TRBV12-4	.	.	TRBJ1-2	TGTGCCAGCACCCCTGGGGGTGTTGTATATGGCTACACCTTC	CASTPGGVVYGYTF
TRBV18	TRBD1	.	TRBJ2-3	TGTGCCAGCGCCAGGACAGGGTTTGGAGATACGCAGTATTTT	CASARTGFGDTQYF
TRBV6-5	.	few	TRBJ2-5	TGTGCCAGGACGACTAGAGGAGAGACCCAGTACTTC	CARTTRGETQYF
TRBV20-1	.	.	TRBJ2-2	TGCAGTGCTAGAGTAAATAGAAGGGCAAGCACCGGGGAGCTGTTTTTT	CSARVNRRASTGELFF
TRBV7-6	TRBD2	many	TRBJ2-3	TGTGCCAGCAGCCATAGACTAGCGGGGGGAACAGATACGCAGTATTTT	CASSHRLAGGTDTQYF
TRBV12-3/TRBV12-4	.	.	TRBJ2-2	TGTGCCAGCAGTTTCCTTTTAAACGCCGGGGAGCTGTTTTTT	CASSFLLNAGELFF
TRBV19	TRBD2	few	TRBJ2-3	TGTGCCAGTAGTTCCTCCGGGACTACAAGCACAGATACGCAGTATTTT	CASSSSGTTSTDTQYF
TRBV29-1	.	few	TRBJ2-1	TGCAGCGTTGTAGGGGGAGCAAGCTCCTACAATGAGCAGTTCTTC	CSVVGGASSYNEQFF